Sequencing of this T cell receptor (beta chain) was carried out in a study of PD-L1 blockade in urothelial cancer. Time point meaning: pretreatment peripheral blood. The length of the CDR3 is 15 residues. The V segment lost 2 bases and the J segment 4 bases; nucleotides outside the gene matches: 3. Looked up from germline, CDR1 is SGHTA and CDR2 is FQGTGA. The table came from immunoSEQ multiplex PCR; TCRdb's copy has only in-frame clones and leaves some out. The table has 84,000 or so clones, more than 75% seen once. The gene calls are TRBV7-3 and TRBJ2-2; TRBD2 aligns across 8 bases. Sample: PBMCs, taken around atezolizumab (anti-PD-L1) treatment. This receptor was identified in a man in his 60s with urothelial cancer. The CDR3 here is CASSLAGGATGELFF. For the CDR3, the DNA is TGTGCCAGCAGCTTAGCGGGGGGAGCCACCGGGGAGCTGTTTTTT.